This T cell receptor (beta chain) came from a study of glioma-infiltrating T cells. Findings and limits, study-wide: Very few CDR3 sequences were shared between tissue and blood. Tissue-blood divergence was below expectation in non-neoplastic patients, above in gliomas.

The iRepertoire nested amplicon-rescue multiplex PCR amplified TCR alpha and beta CDR3s from RNA. TCRdb used MiXCR to reprocess the multiplex PCR reads, holding one entry per CDR3 protein. Seen here are over 140,000 distinct CDR3 sequences, roughly 43% observed once, and the top ten hold around 20%. Germline V gene lookup returns CDR1 LNHDA and CDR2 SQIVND (reference sequence). The CDR3 has 16 amino acids. V lost 7 bases to trimming and J lost 0 bases; unmatched junction nucleotides: 11. A remark on this clonotype: Antigen: not known.

Sequencing was performed on glioma tissue, nonneoplastic brain tissue, or PBMCs (not recorded which). The rearrangement links TRBV19 to TRBJ1-1, with 7 bases fitting TRBD1. This TCR came from a human donor with low-grade glioma or glioblastoma, undergoing nonglioma brain surgery, or in good health (not recorded which). This CDR3 is CASTLNPGQVNTEAFF. CDR3 coding DNA: TGTGCCAGTACCTTGAATCCCGGACAGGTGAACACTGAAGCTTTCTTT.